This T cell receptor (beta chain) was sequenced for a study of blood T cell repertoires in COVID-19. Germline V CDR1 and CDR2: SGHAT, FQDESV (reference sequence). V was trimmed by 5 bases and J by 1 base, leaving 10 bases between them. The CDR3 is made up of 14 amino acids. Method: immunoSEQ multiplex PCR; TCRdb's copy keeps in-frame clones and lacks some. Of 200,000 to 300,000 clones listed, about 83% are singletons. The chain has TRBV11-1 and TRBJ2-3, with D uncertain. The receptor was isolated from a man older than 75 with acute or convalescent COVID-19. The material sequenced was peripheral blood. The CDR3 nucleotides are TGTGCCAGCAGCCTCAGTCCAGGCACAGATACGCAGTATTTT. It is translated as CASSLSPGTDTQYF.